This TCR beta chain was sequenced in a study of T-cell reconstitution after alpha-beta-depleted transplantation in children. Germline loops: CDR1 LNHDA, CDR2 SQIVND (reference sequence). Trimming removed 3 bases at V and 4 bases at J, with 13 bases between. CDR3 size: 15 residues. The TCRbeta library incorporated unique molecular identifiers. TCRdb re-derived calls from the PCR reads in MiXCR, one entry per CDR3 protein. The sample holds approximately 520,000 distinct CDR3 sequences; 32% are singletons and the top ten take 2% to 3%. This sample comprised PBMCs from the stem cell graft donor, obtained from the stem cell graft. The gene calls are TRBV19 and TRBJ2-1, with TRBD2 as a possible D gene (6 bases). The clonotype comes from a human donor who donated a stem cell graft to a child with aplastic anemia. The CDR3 reads CASSMRRRGYNEQFF. The CDR3 DNA reads TGTGCCAGTAGTATGAGGCGGAGGGGATACAATGAGCAGTTCTTC. The whole variable domain, filled in from reference TRBV19 and TRBJ2-1, reads DGGITQSPKYLFRKEGQNVTLSCEQNLNHDAMYWYRQDPGQGLRLIYYSQIVNDFQKGDIAEGYSVSREKKESFPLTVTSAQKNPTAFYLCASSMRRRGYNEQFFGPGTRLTVL.